This is a list of T cell receptor beta chains from one sample in a study of blood T cell repertoires in COVID-19. Here immunoSEQ multiplex PCR was the method, and the copy in TCRdb shows in-frame clones only, minus some. The repertoire holds hundreds of thousands of clones, with approximately 90% as singletons. Sequencing input: PBMCs or T cells enriched from blood (not recorded which). Receptors originate from a woman between 25 and 40 years old with acute COVID-19. Both conserved end residues are part of each CDR3. Fields, in order: CDR3 protein, CDR3 DNA, clone size, V gene, J gene, D gene. A D gene is named only where the DNA matches it firmly. A clone size is listed for some rows: how often the clone was seen (once, few, many), or a class if it is expanded.

CDR3: CASSPRLDGGEVKLFF
DNA: TGCGCCAGCAGCCCTCGACTTGACGGGGGGGAGGTAAAACTGTTTTTT
size: NA
V: TRBV4-1
J: TRBJ1-4
D: NA

CDR3: CASSQDYDSYNEQFF
DNA: TGTGCCAGCAGCCAAGACTATGACTCCTACAATGAGCAGTTCTTC
size: NA
V: TRBV3-1/TRBV3-2
J: TRBJ2-1
D: NA

CDR3: CASSLGTDHSPLHF
DNA: TGTGCCAGCAGCTTAGGTACAGATCATTCACCCCTCCACTTT
size: NA
V: TRBV7-9
J: TRBJ1-6
D: NA

CDR3: CASSSPGQGNEQFF
DNA: TGTGCCAGCAGTTCGCCGGGACAGGGAAATGAGCAGTTCTTC
size: once
V: TRBV28
J: TRBJ2-1
D: TRBD1

CDR3: CSVETSRDYRLSYNEQFF
DNA: TGCAGCGTTGAAACCTCCCGGGACTACCGCCTCTCCTACAATGAGCAGTTCTTC
size: NA
V: TRBV29-1
J: TRBJ2-1
D: TRBD2

CDR3: CASSPTGDSNQPQHF
DNA: TGCGCCAGCAGCCCGACAGGAGATAGCAATCAGCCCCAGCATTTT
size: NA
V: TRBV5-1
J: TRBJ1-5
D: NA

CDR3: CATSRTRRNSPLHF
DNA: TGTGCCACCAGCAGGACAAGGAGGAATTCACCCCTCCACTTT
size: once
V: TRBV15
J: TRBJ1-6
D: NA

CDR3: CASSLAGRNTEAFF
DNA: TGTGCCAGCAGTTTAGCGGGGAGGAACACTGAAGCTTTCTTT
size: NA
V: TRBV27
J: TRBJ1-1
D: NA

CDR3: CASSLGPGTGGVVYGYTF
DNA: TGCGCCAGCAGCTTGGGTCCCGGGACAGGGGGCGTCGTCTATGGCTACACCTTC
size: NA
V: TRBV5-1
J: TRBJ1-2
D: TRBD1

CDR3: CASSLLADGGVYNEQFF
DNA: TGTGCCAGCAGCCTTCTCGCGGACGGGGGAGTATACAATGAGCAGTTCTTC
size: NA
V: TRBV4-2
J: TRBJ2-1
D: NA

CDR3: CATASREGKDTQYF
DNA: TGTGCCACAGCCTCGCGGGAGGGGAAAGATACGCAGTATTTT
size: NA
V: TRBV27
J: TRBJ2-3
D: TRBD2

CDR3: CASTSRREHTEAFF
DNA: TGTGCCAGCACCTCGCGTCGGGAGCACACTGAAGCTTTCTTT
size: NA
V: TRBV2
J: TRBJ1-1
D: NA

CDR3: CASSYTRVGSDTQYF
DNA: TGTGCCAGCAGTTACACCAGGGTCGGATCGGATACGCAGTATTTT
size: NA
V: TRBV6-2/TRBV6-3
J: TRBJ2-3
D: NA

CDR3: CASSPPRSGGSTDTQYF
DNA: TGTGCCAGCAGCCCCCCACGCAGCGGGGGTAGCACAGATACGCAGTATTTT
size: NA
V: TRBV7-6
J: TRBJ2-3
D: TRBD2

CDR3: CASSSGTVFNEQFF
DNA: TGTGCCAGCAGTTCCGGGACAGTGTTTAATGAGCAGTTCTTC
size: NA
V: TRBV28
J: TRBJ2-1
D: TRBD1

CDR3: CASSPLDLVGGDGYTF
DNA: TGTGCCAGCTCACCTCTGGACCTCGTCGGGGGAGATGGCTACACCTTC
size: NA
V: TRBV18
J: TRBJ1-2
D: NA

CDR3: CASSLGQGGPNEQFF
DNA: TGTGCCAGCAGTTTAGGACAGGGAGGCCCCAATGAGCAGTTCTTC
size: NA
V: TRBV28
J: TRBJ2-1
D: TRBD1

CDR3: CASSQDYPGFSNQPQHF
DNA: TGCGCCAGCAGCCAAGATTACCCCGGTTTTAGCAATCAGCCCCAGCATTTT
size: NA
V: TRBV4-1
J: TRBJ1-5
D: NA

CDR3: CASSITGDSAYNEQFF
DNA: TGTGCCAGTAGTATTACGGGGGATTCTGCCTACAATGAGCAGTTCTTC
size: NA
V: TRBV19
J: TRBJ2-1
D: NA

CDR3: CASSDRARAEAFF
DNA: TGTGCCAGCAGTGATAGGGCGAGGGCTGAAGCTTTCTTT
size: NA
V: TRBV6-2/TRBV6-3
J: TRBJ1-1
D: NA

CDR3: CASSERTAYSYEQYF
DNA: TGTGCCAGCAGTGAGAGGACAGCCTACTCCTACGAGCAGTACTTC
size: NA
V: TRBV2
J: TRBJ2-7
D: NA

CDR3: CASTKDIQATIYF
DNA: TGTGCCAGCACCAAAGATATACAGGCCACCATATATTTT
size: few
V: TRBV2
J: TRBJ1-3
D: NA

CDR3: CASSEAATSGIYREQYF
DNA: TGTGCCAGCAGTGAAGCGGCGACTAGCGGGATTTATCGCGAGCAGTACTTC
size: few
V: TRBV2
J: TRBJ2-7
D: TRBD2

CDR3: CASSSQGLGGTYEQYF
DNA: TGTGCCAGCAGCTCCCAAGGTTTGGGGGGGACCTACGAGCAGTACTTC
size: few
V: TRBV7-3
J: TRBJ2-7
D: TRBD2

CDR3: CASRTGASTEAFF
DNA: TGTGCCAGCAGGACAGGGGCCTCCACTGAAGCTTTCTTT
size: NA
V: TRBV6-5
J: TRBJ1-1
D: TRBD1

CDR3: CASSFPPGVGNTEAFF
DNA: TGTGCCAGCAGCTTTCCACCCGGAGTAGGGAACACTGAAGCTTTCTTT
size: NA
V: TRBV7-6
J: TRBJ1-1
D: NA

CDR3: CASSQTPVGRSYNSPLHF
DNA: TGTGCCAGCAGTCAAACGCCGGTGGGGAGGTCCTATAATTCACCCCTCCACTTT
size: NA
V: TRBV6-6
J: TRBJ1-6
D: NA

CDR3: CASSISAGAAYEQYF
DNA: TGTGCCAGTAGCATAAGCGCGGGGGCGGCCTACGAGCAGTACTTC
size: NA
V: TRBV19
J: TRBJ2-7
D: NA

CDR3: CASRFRGGASYEQYF
DNA: TGTGCCAGCAGATTTCGAGGGGGGGCAAGCTACGAGCAGTACTTC
size: NA
V: TRBV28
J: TRBJ2-7
D: NA

CDR3: CSVEDSSGKETQYF
DNA: TGCAGCGTTGAAGATTCTAGCGGTAAAGAGACCCAGTACTTC
size: once
V: TRBV29-1
J: TRBJ2-5
D: TRBD2

CDR3: CASSYQGRYEQYF
DNA: TGTGCCAGCAGTTACCAGGGGAGATACGAGCAGTACTTC
size: once
V: TRBV6-5
J: TRBJ2-7
D: NA

CDR3: CAWEQGFGYTF
DNA: TGTGCCTGGGAACAGGGGTTTGGCTACACCTTC
size: NA
V: TRBV30
J: TRBJ1-2
D: TRBD1

CDR3: CATSGENRGLNEQFF
DNA: TGTGCCACCAGCGGAGAGAACAGGGGGCTGAATGAGCAGTTCTTC
size: NA
V: TRBV24-1
J: TRBJ2-1
D: TRBD1

CDR3: CASSQDRGLQSNEQFF
DNA: TGTGCCAGCAGCCAAGATAGGGGACTACAGAGCAATGAGCAGTTCTTC
size: NA
V: TRBV14
J: TRBJ2-1
D: TRBD2

CDR3: CASSETGGTSQDEQYF
DNA: TGCGCCAGCAGTGAGACGGGAGGGACATCGCAGGACGAGCAGTACTTC
size: NA
V: TRBV10-1
J: TRBJ2-7
D: TRBD2

CDR3: CSENAYLRSDTQYF
DNA: TGCAGCGAAAACGCCTACCTTCGATCAGATACGCAGTATTTT
size: NA
V: TRBV29-1
J: TRBJ2-3
D: NA

CDR3: CASSLGAGGPNSPLHF
DNA: TGCGCCAGCAGCTTGGGGGCAGGGGGTCCTAATTCACCCCTCCACTTT
size: NA
V: TRBV5-1
J: TRBJ1-6
D: TRBD1

CDR3: CASSLRAGGPNTEAFF
DNA: TGTGCCAGCAGCTTAAGGGCAGGGGGACCGAACACTGAAGCTTTCTTT
size: NA
V: TRBV7-2
J: TRBJ1-1
D: TRBD1

CDR3: CASSFYRGRYNEQFF
DNA: TGTGCCAGCAGCTTCTACAGGGGGCGATACAATGAGCAGTTCTTC
size: NA
V: TRBV11-2
J: TRBJ2-1
D: TRBD1

CDR3: CASSYSVPVSGNTIYF
DNA: TGTGCCAGCAGTTACTCGGTGCCGGTCTCTGGAAACACCATATATTTT
size: NA
V: TRBV6-5
J: TRBJ1-3
D: NA

CDR3: CAIMSGQGSRSSYNEQFF
DNA: TGTGCCATCATGAGTGGACAGGGAAGTAGAAGCTCCTACAATGAGCAGTTCTTC
size: NA
V: TRBV10-3
J: TRBJ2-1
D: TRBD1

CDR3: CASRPTGTSDDEQYF
DNA: TGTGCCAGCAGACCGACCGGGACTAGCGACGACGAGCAGTACTTC
size: NA
V: TRBV28
J: TRBJ2-7
D: TRBD2

CDR3: CASSPGVNEKLFF
DNA: TGTGCCAGCAGCCCGGGTGTTAATGAAAAACTGTTTTTT
size: NA
V: TRBV7-2
J: TRBJ1-4
D: NA

CDR3: CASIKGDSYNSPLHF
DNA: TGTGCCAGCATCAAGGGAGACTCGTATAATTCACCCCTCCACTTT
size: NA
V: TRBV6-5
J: TRBJ1-6
D: NA

CDR3: CASSEFPQLASNTGELFF
DNA: TGTGCCAGCAGTGAATTTCCTCAACTAGCAAGTAACACCGGGGAGCTGTTTTTT
size: NA
V: TRBV2
J: TRBJ2-2
D: NA

CDR3: CASSQEGTANTEAFF
DNA: TGTGCCAGCAGCCAAGAAGGGACAGCCAACACTGAAGCTTTCTTT
size: NA
V: TRBV3-1/TRBV3-2
J: TRBJ1-1
D: TRBD1

CDR3: CASSSDRVKNSPLHF
DNA: TGCGCCAGCAGCTCGGACAGGGTGAAGAATTCACCCCTCCACTTT
size: few
V: TRBV4-1
J: TRBJ1-6
D: TRBD1

CDR3: CASSSRLRGHSPLHF
DNA: TGTGCCAGCAGTTCAAGGCTCAGGGGGCATTCACCCCTCCACTTT
size: NA
V: TRBV28
J: TRBJ1-6
D: TRBD1

CDR3: CASSLSDTGSYNEQFF
DNA: TGTGCCAGCAGCTTATCGGACACCGGCTCCTACAATGAGCAGTTCTTC
size: NA
V: TRBV7-3
J: TRBJ2-1
D: NA

CDR3: CASTSTEGRVAFF
DNA: TGTGCCAGTACTTCAACCGAGGGCCGGGTAGCTTTCTTT
size: NA
V: TRBV19
J: TRBJ1-1
D: NA

CDR3: CAISDTQGNRNTIYF
DNA: TGTGCCATCAGTGACACCCAGGGGAATAGAAACACCATATATTTT
size: NA
V: TRBV10-3
J: TRBJ1-3
D: NA

CDR3: CASSLWSGGSNQPQHF
DNA: TGTGCCAGCAGCTTGTGGTCAGGGGGCAGCAATCAGCCCCAGCATTTT
size: NA
V: TRBV5-4
J: TRBJ1-5
D: TRBD1

CDR3: CSASSYEQYF
DNA: TGCAGTGCTTCCAGCTACGAGCAGTACTTC
size: NA
V: TRBV20-1
J: TRBJ2-7
D: NA